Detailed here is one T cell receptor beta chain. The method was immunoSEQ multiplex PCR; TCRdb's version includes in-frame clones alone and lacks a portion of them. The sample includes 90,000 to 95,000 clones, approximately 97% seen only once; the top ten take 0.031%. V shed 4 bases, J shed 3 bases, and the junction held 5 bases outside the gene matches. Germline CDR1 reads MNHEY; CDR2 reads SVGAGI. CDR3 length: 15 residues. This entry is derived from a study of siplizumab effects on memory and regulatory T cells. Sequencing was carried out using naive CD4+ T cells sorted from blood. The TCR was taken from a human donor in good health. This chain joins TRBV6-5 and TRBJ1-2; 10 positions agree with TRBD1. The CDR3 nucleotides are TGTGCCAGCAGTTTCGGACAGGGGGGAGACTATGGCTACACCTTC. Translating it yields CASSFGQGGDYGYTF.